This passage covers 16 T cell receptor beta chains from one sample sequenced in a study of OX40 agonist ivuxolimab in advanced cancers. Profiled with immunoSEQ multiplex PCR; TCRdb holds only in-frame clones, not every one. The sample carries 100,000 to 150,000 clones, around 92% recorded once. The material was CD4+ or CD8+ T cells sorted from blood, obtained in a trial of the OX40 agonist ivuxolimab. Receptors originate from an adult with an advanced solid tumor such as melanoma, head and neck, liver or kidney cancer.

V gene TRBV23-1 combines with J gene TRBJ1-1; tentative D call: TRBD1 (5 bases). TRBV23-1 is noted as an ORF with a role that remains uncertain. This CDR3 spans 11 amino acids. V was shortened by 3 bases and J by 7 bases, with 6 bases between the two germline ends. The CDR3 nucleotides are TGCGCCAGCAGTCACGGGGGTGAAGCTTTCTTT. It is translated as CASSHGGEAFF.

The V call is TRBV5-1, the J call TRBJ2-5, with 8 bases matching TRBD2. Losses at the gene ends were 2 bases for V and 10 bases for J; bases not matched to a gene: 10. The CDR3 is 14 amino acids. The germline gives CDR1 SGHRS, CDR2 YFSETQ. This chain's CDR3 is CASSLSGGPSVQYF. The DNA for the CDR3 is TGCGCCAGCAGCTTATCGGGAGGGCCCTCGGTCCAGTACTTC.

The chain is built from TRBV18 and TRBJ1-2, with D unclear. Germline V gives CDR1 KGHSH, CDR2 LQKENI. This CDR3 region has 14 residues. Between the trimmed V and J ends, which lost 2 bases and 2 bases, there was a span of 9 bases. CDR3 DNA: TGTGCCAGCTCACCAGCGGCGGGGAACTATGGCTACACCTTC. Residues: CASSPAAGNYGYTF.

The J gene is TRBJ2-7, the V gene TRBV28, with 8 positions matching TRBD2. With 8 bases clipped from V and 3 bases from J, the junction kept 6 bases outside the gene matches. CDR1 and CDR2 (germline): MDHEN, SYDVKM. This CDR3 contains 13 residues. The CDR3 coding sequence is TGTGCCAGCGAGAGCGGGAGACTCTACGAGCAGTACTTC. Residues: CASESGRLYEQYF.

The chain carries TRBV15 and TRBJ2-5; 7 bases line up with TRBD1. The CDR3 contains 15 residues. Per germline, CDR1 LNHNV and CDR2 YYDKDF (reference sequence). The trim removed 1 base at V and 2 bases at J, leaving 4 bases unmatched. The DNA of the CDR3 is TGTGCCACCAGCAGAGGAGGACAGGATCAAGAGACCCAGTACTTC. It translates to CATSRGGQDQETQYF.

This clone appeared once. This rearrangement joins TRBV19 to TRBJ2-3; D possibly matches TRBD1 or TRBD2 (5 bases each). Trimming stripped 1 base from V and 10 bases from J, with 15 bases between. CDR1 and CDR2 (germline): LNHDA, SQIVND (reference sequence). The length of the CDR3 is 14 residues. Written as DNA, the CDR3 is TGTGCCAGTAGTATAGTGAGGGACGGTAATTCGCAGTATTTT. Protein product: CASSIVRDGNSQYF.

The J gene is TRBJ1-5, the V gene TRBV27; TRBD1 matches 8 bases. This CDR3 has 15 amino acids. V trimming: 4 bases; J trimming: 1 base; junction bases outside the gene matches: 3. Germline V CDR1 and CDR2: MNHEY, SMNVEV (reference sequence). CDR3: CASSSWTGSNQPQHF. The CDR3 nucleotides are TGTGCCAGCAGTTCCTGGACAGGGAGCAATCAGCCCCAGCATTTT.

This chain joins TRBV5-5 and TRBJ1-4; D might be TRBD1 (5 bases). In germline, CDR1 is SGHKS, CDR2 YYEKEE (reference sequence). This CDR3 is built from 16 residues. Trimming took 4 bases from V and 3 from J, leaving 16 bases between them. CDR3 sequence (DNA): TGTGCCAGCAGCCTCCTGGGACCCGCGGCTAATGAAAAACTGTTTTTT. It encodes CASSLLGPAANEKLFF.

The chain carries TRBV30 and TRBJ2-5; tentative D call: TRBD1 (6 bases). The CDR3 loop spans 15 amino acids. The ends were cut back, 2 bases at V and 13 bases at J, with 26 bases in the middle. Germline V gene lookup returns CDR1 GTSNPN and CDR2 SVGIG (reference sequence). The CDR3 bases are TGTGCCTGGAGTACAGGGCCTCGACCCGTAGGGCCTTGGTACTTC. Its protein product is CAWSTGPRPVGPWYF.

This chain connects TRBV18 to TRBJ1-2, with a weak D call TRBD1 (5 bases). CDR1 and CDR2 from the germline V gene are KGHSH and LQKENI. The CDR3 runs 15 residues. Trimming shortened V by 0 bases and J by 2 bases, and 10 bases separated the two germline ends. This chain's CDR3 is CASSPPSRDNYGYTF. Written as DNA, the CDR3 is TGTGCCAGCTCACCACCCTCCAGGGACAACTATGGCTACACCTTC. The full variable domain, in which reference TRBV18 and TRBJ1-2 provide the parts outside the CDR3, is NAGVMQNPRHLVRRRGQEARLRCSPMKGHSHVYWYRQLPEEGLKFMVYLQKENIIDESGMPKERFSAEFPKEGPSILRIQQVVRGDSAAYFCASSPPSRDNYGYTFGSGTRLTVV.

The rearrangement links TRBV15 to TRBJ1-1, with 8 positions matching TRBD1. CDR3 length: 14 residues. J gave up 4 bases and V 4 bases, and 5 bases lay outside the gene matches. The germline V gene has CDR1 LNHNV and CDR2 YYDKDF (reference sequence). CDR3 nucleotides: TGTGCCACCAGCACGCGGACAGGGTCCACTGAAGCTTTCTTT. Its translation: CATSTRTGSTEAFF.

The chain couples TRBV11-3 to TRBJ1-2; D is undetermined. V lost 1 base and J lost 1, with 13 bases in between. The CDR3 sequence is 16 residues long. Germline V gene data show CDR1 as SGHNT and CDR2 as YENEEA. In DNA, the CDR3 is TGTGCCAGCAGCTTAGTTGCAGGACGGGGTAACTATGGCTACACCTTC. Translation: CASSLVAGRGNYGYTF.

This clone was counted a single time. The chain links TRBV7-3 to TRBJ2-7; weak D call: TRBD1 (6 bases). Germline V gene lookup returns CDR1 SGHTA and CDR2 FQGTGA. The CDR3 is 13 amino acids. V was clipped by 2 bases and J by 6 bases, with 11 bases between them. In DNA form, the CDR3 reads TGTGCCAGCAGCTTAGACAGGAGAGGCGAGCAGTACTTC. It translates to CASSLDRRGEQYF.

The chain combines TRBV7-3 with TRBJ1-1; 7 bases are a match to TRBD1. CDR1 SGHTA and CDR2 FQGTGA come from the germline V gene. With V trimmed by 8 bases and J by 0 bases, 6 bases remained unmatched. The CDR3 is 14 amino acids. The CDR3 is CASGPTGMNTEAFF. CDR3 in DNA: TGTGCCAGCGGGCCGACAGGGATGAACACTGAAGCTTTCTTT.

The V call is TRBV18, the J call TRBJ2-1; 12 bases align to TRBD2. This CDR3 comprises 16 residues. Looked up from germline, CDR1 is KGHSH and CDR2 is LQKENI. Trimming removed 3 bases from V and 7 bases from J; junction bases left unmatched: 7. As DNA, the CDR3 is TGTGCCAGCTCACCCGGACTAGCGGGACGACCGAATGAGCAGTTCTTC. It yields the protein CASSPGLAGRPNEQFF.

The rearrangement links TRBV19 to TRBJ1-5, with no clear D. Per the germline V gene, CDR1 is LNHDA and CDR2 is SQIVND (reference sequence). The V end was cut by 3 bases, the J end by 1 base, with 13 bases between. CDR3 size: 16 residues. Here the CDR3 reads CASSMGARPSNQPQHF. The CDR3 coding sequence is TGTGCCAGTAGTATGGGTGCCCGGCCGAGCAATCAGCCCCAGCATTTT.